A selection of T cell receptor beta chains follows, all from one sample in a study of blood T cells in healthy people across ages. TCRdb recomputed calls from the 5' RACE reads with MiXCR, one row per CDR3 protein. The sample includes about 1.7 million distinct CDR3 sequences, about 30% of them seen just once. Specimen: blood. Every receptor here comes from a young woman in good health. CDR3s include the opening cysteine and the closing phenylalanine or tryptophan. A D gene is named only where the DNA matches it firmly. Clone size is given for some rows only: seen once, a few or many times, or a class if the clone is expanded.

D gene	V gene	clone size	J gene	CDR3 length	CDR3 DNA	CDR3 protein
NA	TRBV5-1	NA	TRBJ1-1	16	TGCGCCAGCAGCTTGAGATGGCAGGGGATTAACACTGAAGCTTTCTTT	CASSLRWQGINTEAFF
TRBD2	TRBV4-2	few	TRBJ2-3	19	TGTGCCAGCAGCCAAGAGTCGGCTAGCGGGGGGGCTAGCACAGATACGCAGTATTTT	CASSQESASGGASTDTQYF
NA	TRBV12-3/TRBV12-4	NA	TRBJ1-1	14	TGTGCCAGCAGCTCCTGGCCCGAGGGAACTGAAGCTTTCTTT	CASSSWPEGTEAFF
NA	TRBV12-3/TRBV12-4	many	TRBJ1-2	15	TGTGCCAGCAGTTCCCGGGCCGTGCGGGGCTATGGCTACACCTTC	CASSSRAVRGYGYTF
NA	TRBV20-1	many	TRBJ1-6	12	TGCAGTGCTAGAGATTCGGATTCACCCCTCCACTTT	CSARDSDSPLHF
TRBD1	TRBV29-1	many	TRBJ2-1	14	TGCAGCGTGAAGGACAGGGGGCCTTACAATGAGCAGTTCTTC	CSVKDRGPYNEQFF
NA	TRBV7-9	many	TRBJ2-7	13	TGTGCCAGCAGCTTCACACAGGGCTACGAGCAGTACTTC	CASSFTQGYEQYF
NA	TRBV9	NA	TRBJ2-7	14	TGTGCCAGCAGCCCCTTGAGCGGACCATACGAGCAGTACTTC	CASSPLSGPYEQYF
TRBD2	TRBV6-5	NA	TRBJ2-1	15	TGTGCCAGCAGGAATCAAGCGGGAGGGGTTAATGAGCAGTTCTTC	CASRNQAGGVNEQFF
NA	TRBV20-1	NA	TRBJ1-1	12	TGTAGTGCTGCTCGGGTGAACACTGAAGCTTTCTTT	CSAARVNTEAFF